This entry describes one T cell receptor (beta chain). The antigen it binds to is not known. The sample holds no much larger clone one base away, and base qualities are not on file. The data belong to a study of blood T cell repertoires in COVID-19 (dated by TCRdb to 2020 to 2022). About the full investigation: Samples covering the acute and convalescent phases of COVID-19 were provided by collaborators in the United States, Italy and Spain. Where available, HLA class I and class II types were taken from metadata supplied by the sample provider and were not determined by assay-based typing. A de-identified subject ID, COVID-19 status, age in years and sex were almost always included in the sample metadata. The prospective study material was composed of cDNA or gDNA derived from T cells, B-cell-depleted T cells, or PBMCs. Samples came from the ongoing ImmuneRACE study (first 160 participants) plus 1,254 subjects from 6 global collaborators. Subjects who had been exposed to COVID-19, were actively infected with it, or had recovered from it provided the deeply sampled blood TCRbeta repertoires that made up the dataset. The repertoires were made available in a free public database intended to serve as a resource for research on the immune response to SARS-CoV-2.

TCRbeta CDR3 regions were amplified from genomic DNA using the immunoSEQ Assay, a bias-controlled multiplex PCR. In the authors' own workflow: Within the assay, amplification of reference gene primers was used to estimate how many nucleated cells each sample contained. Sequence reads were collapsed and filtered to measure the absolute abundance of every unique TCRbeta CDR3 rearrangement. For each sample, productive Simpson clonality was calculated as the square root of Simpson's diversity index over productive rearrangements. TCRdb took this table from immuneACCESS and kept in-frame rearrangements with V and J called. Such tables lack part of the clones; where checked against another copy, unresolved V genes explain under half of the gap, and the rest is unexplained. That table gives V, J and clone size, and the DNA gave D and trimming. This sample holds around 290,000 clones; approximately 86% were observed only once. Roughly 14% of the sample goes to the ten largest clones.

In Seattle, one collaborating source enrolled patients while the infection was active and tracked those patients longitudinally over the course of disease. Whole blood was collected in K2EDTA tubes by collaborating institutions according to the institutions' own protocols. For TCRbeta analysis, collaborator samples were shipped as frozen whole blood, as isolated PBMCs, or as DNA extracted from either sample type. Study-wide findings and limitations: Clinical and demographic metadata were provided uncurated, with the amount varying by source and participant.

Counted from cysteine to phenylalanine, this CDR3 has 16 amino acids. The only DNA kept is the CDR3, 48 bases in frame from the first base. CDR1 and CDR2, per the germline V gene, are MDHEN and SYDVKM. V gives up 3 bases and J gives up 0 bases, and the segment between their germline ends measures 14 bases. Sequenced material: peripheral blood. The rearranged segments are TRBV28 and TRBJ1-2, with TRBD1 as a weak D call on 6 bases. This receptor was identified in a woman in her 70s with COVID-19, enrolled during active disease. The DNA sequence reads TGTGCCAGCAGTTTTATATCAGGACAGACTAACTATGGCTACACCTTC. The translation is CASSFISGQTNYGYTF.